This T cell receptor (beta chain) was found in a study of siplizumab effects on memory and regulatory T cells. Study-wide points: Roughly 80-95% of proliferating CD4+ or CD8+ clones defied assignment to a naive or memory phenotype. Greater diversity than memory cells seemed evident in naive T cells, which also appeared to be major alloresponse contributors. Controls had more than 25% Treg-derived mappable alloreactive CD4+ clones on average, versus roughly 70% with siplizumab.

Assays examined about 9.1 x 10^4 TCR templates per sample. Libraries were prepared by immunoSEQ multiplex PCR; TCRdb keeps only in-frame clonotypes and omits some of them. This sample has fewer than 100,000 clones, with approximately 95% found just once. In the case of this clone: Its cognate antigen is unknown.

The CDR3 has 14 amino acids. The germline CDR1 and CDR2 sequences are SGHDT and YYEEEE. Trimming left V 6 bases short and J 1 base short, with 14 bases between. J is TRBJ2-7 and V is TRBV5-6; no clear D gene. This TCR derives from a human donor in good health. Sequencing used non-Treg CD4+ T cells sorted from blood. In nucleotides, the CDR3 is TGTGCCAGCACTTTGGCGTCTAGTTCCTACGAGCAGTACTTC. This encodes CASTLASSSYEQYF.